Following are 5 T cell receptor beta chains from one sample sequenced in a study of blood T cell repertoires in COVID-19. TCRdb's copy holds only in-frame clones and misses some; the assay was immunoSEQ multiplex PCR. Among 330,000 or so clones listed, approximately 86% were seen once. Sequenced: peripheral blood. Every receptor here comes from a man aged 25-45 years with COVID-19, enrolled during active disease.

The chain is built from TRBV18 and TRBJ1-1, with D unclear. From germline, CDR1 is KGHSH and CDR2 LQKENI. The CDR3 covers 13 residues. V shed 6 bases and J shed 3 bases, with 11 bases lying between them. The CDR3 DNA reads TGTGCCAGCTCGAGGAGCGGGGACACTGAAGCTTTCTTT. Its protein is CASSRSGDTEAFF. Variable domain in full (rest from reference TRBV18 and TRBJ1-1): NAGVMQNPRHLVRRRGQEARLRCSPMKGHSHVYWYRQLPEEGLKFMVYLQKENIIDESGMPKERFSAEFPKEGPSILRIQQVVRGDSAAYFCASSRSGDTEAFFGQGTRLTVV.

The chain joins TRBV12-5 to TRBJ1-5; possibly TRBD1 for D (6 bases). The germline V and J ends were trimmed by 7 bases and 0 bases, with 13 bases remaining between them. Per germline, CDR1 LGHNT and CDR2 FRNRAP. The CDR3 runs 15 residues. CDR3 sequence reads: CASARTVNSNQPQHF. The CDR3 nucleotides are TGTGCTAGTGCTCGGACAGTAAATAGCAATCAGCCCCAGCATTTT. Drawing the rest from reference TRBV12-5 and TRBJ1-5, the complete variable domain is DARVTQTPRHKVTEMGQEVTMRCQPILGHNTVFWYRQTMMQGLELLAYFRNRAPLDDSGMPKDRFSAEMPDATLATLKIQPSEPRDSAVYFCASARTVNSNQPQHFGDGTRLSIL.

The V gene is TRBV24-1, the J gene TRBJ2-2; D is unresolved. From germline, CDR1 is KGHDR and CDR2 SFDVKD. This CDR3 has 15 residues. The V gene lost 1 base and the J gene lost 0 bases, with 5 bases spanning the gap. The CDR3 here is CATSDFRANTGELFF. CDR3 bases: TGTGCCACCAGTGATTTCCGGGCGAACACCGGGGAGCTGTTTTTT.

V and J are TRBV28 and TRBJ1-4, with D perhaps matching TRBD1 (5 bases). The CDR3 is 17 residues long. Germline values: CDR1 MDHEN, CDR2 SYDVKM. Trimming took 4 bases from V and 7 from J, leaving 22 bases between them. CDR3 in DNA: TGTGCCAGCAGTTCCTCTGTGGGGGGGTCGGCTAGTGAAAAACTGTTTTTT. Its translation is CASSSSVGGSASEKLFF.

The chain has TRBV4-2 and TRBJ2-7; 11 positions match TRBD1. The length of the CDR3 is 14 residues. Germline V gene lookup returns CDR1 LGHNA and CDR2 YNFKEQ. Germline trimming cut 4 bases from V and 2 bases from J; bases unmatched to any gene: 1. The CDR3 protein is CASSPGQGAYEQYF. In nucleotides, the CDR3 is TGTGCCAGCAGCCCGGGACAGGGGGCCTACGAGCAGTACTTC.